A single sample is the source of the 24 T cell receptor beta chains below, sequenced in a study of T cells in Graves' hyperthyroidism and ophthalmopathy. RNA transcripts yielded amplified TCR beta CDR3 regions. When the TCR CDR3 underwent first-round RT-PCR, the HTBI primer set was used. From the multiplex PCR reads, TCRdb called clonotypes with MiXCR, one entry per CDR3 protein. The sample includes hundreds of thousands of distinct CDR3 sequences, 15% to 17% seen only once; the top ten take about a quarter. Sequenced material: blood. The receptors were sampled from a young woman with Graves' hyperthyroidism that later progressed to Graves' ophthalmopathy.

The table lists this clonotype with many counts. The chain is built from TRBV28 and TRBJ2-1, with D perhaps being TRBD1 or TRBD2 (7 bases each). Deletions cut 5 bases from V and 8 bases from J, with 25 bases between. CDR1 is MDHEN and CDR2 is SYDVKM in the germline V gene. The CDR3 is 17 amino acids. CDR3 sequence: CASSVDRAGGRADEQFF. The DNA for the CDR3 is TGTGCCAGCAGTGTCGACAGGGCGGGCGGGAGAGCCGATGAGCAGTTCTTC.

This clonotype was seen ten or more times. The CDR3 reads CASSPRAGREETQYF. For the CDR3, the DNA is TGTGCCAGCTCACCACGGGCAGGGAGAGAGGAGACCCAGTACTTC. The rearrangement uses TRBV18 and TRBJ2-5; D tentatively fits TRBD1 or TRBD2 (5 bases each). The germline gives CDR1 KGHSH, CDR2 LQKENI. Trimming took 1 base from V and 5 from J, leaving 14 bases between them. The CDR3 is made up of 15 amino acids.

Only a few counts were recorded for this clonotype. The genes are TRBV20-1 and TRBJ2-7, with D maybe TRBD2 (5 bases). This CDR3 is built from 12 residues. The germline CDR1 and CDR2 sequences are DFQATT and SNEGSKA (reference sequence). Trimming took off 5 bases at V and 4 bases at J, with 12 bases between the two ends. CDR3 sequence reads: CSASMGVYEQYF. The CDR3 DNA sequence: TGCAGTGCTTCGATGGGAGTTTACGAGCAGTACTTC.

DNA of the CDR3: TGTGCCACCAGCCTAGACAGGGACCCCTACGAGCAGTACTTC. This sequence encodes CATSLDRDPYEQYF. This chain links TRBV24-1 with TRBJ2-7; 7 positions match TRBD1. The CDR3 spans 14 residues. The V segment lost 7 bases and the J segment 2 bases; nucleotides outside the gene matches: 7. The germline V gene encodes CDR1 KGHDR and CDR2 SFDVKD.

This clonotype was seen many times. The V call is TRBV10-3, the J call TRBJ1-4, with 9 bases identical to TRBD1. Germline lookup yields CDR1 ENHRY and CDR2 SYGVKD. There are 14 residues in the CDR3. Germline trimming cut 2 bases from V and 5 bases from J; bases unmatched to any gene: 0. The CDR3 nucleotides are TGTGCCATCAGTGAGGGACAGGGGAATGAAAAACTGTTTTTT. Translated, it gives CAISEGQGNEKLFF.

The chain joins TRBV19 to TRBJ2-1; TRBD2 agrees at 12 bases. CDR3 length: 17 residues. V was clipped by 8 bases and J by 5 bases; unmatched bases: 13. Germline assignment: CDR1 LNHDA and CDR2 SQIVND (reference sequence). CDR3 amino acids: CASSRLAGDVRNNEQFF. The CDR3 region has the DNA TGTGCCAGTTCCCGACTAGCGGGAGACGTAAGAAACAATGAGCAGTTCTTC.

This clonotype was counted ten times or more. The gene calls are TRBV27 and TRBJ1-5, with D possibly being TRBD1 (5 bases). CDR3 length: 14 residues. V gave up 5 bases and J gave up 1 base, with 9 bases separating them. Germline-derived CDR1 and CDR2 are MNHEY and SMNVEV (reference sequence). CDR3 sequence (DNA): TGTGCCAGCAGTCCCCGGGACAGCAATCAGCCCCAGCATTTT. Protein product: CASSPRDSNQPQHF.

This clonotype has a count of ten or more. The V call is TRBV2, the J call TRBJ2-1; 9 nucleotides align to TRBD2. CDR1 is SNHLY, CDR2 FYNNEI, per germline. With V trimmed by 4 bases and J by 7 bases, 8 bases remained unmatched. The CDR3 is 15 residues long. CDR3 residues: CASSGAGGWGNEQFF. The CDR3, as DNA: TGTGCCAGCAGTGGAGCGGGAGGTTGGGGGAATGAGCAGTTCTTC.

The chain has TRBV7-9 and TRBJ2-1; the D is unclear. The CDR3 runs to 14 residues. The V gene lost 1 base and the J gene lost 7 bases, with 11 bases spanning the gap. Germline loops: CDR1 SEHNR, CDR2 FQNEAQ (reference sequence). The CDR3 region has the DNA TGTGCCAGCAGCTTAGTCAGACTTACTAATGAGCAGTTCTTC. It specifies CASSLVRLTNEQFF.

This clonotype was recorded at least ten times. The chain uses TRBV30 and TRBJ2-1, with a possible D match to TRBD2 (5 bases). The germline V gene has CDR1 GTSNPN and CDR2 SVGIG (reference sequence). The CDR3 covers 15 residues. V gave up 7 bases and J gave up 0 bases, with 16 bases separating them. CDR3 nucleotide sequence: TGTGCCTACGCAAGGCTAGCTAGCTCCTACAATGAGCAGTTCTTC. The encoded protein is CAYARLASSYNEQFF.

In this sample, this clonotype turned up many times. The chain carries TRBV20-1 and TRBJ1-2; a weak D match, TRBD1 (6 bases). The CDR3 sequence is 15 residues long. Germline lookup yields CDR1 DFQATT and CDR2 SNEGSKA (reference sequence). The V and J ends lost 3 bases and 4 bases respectively, with 18 bases between them. CDR3 nucleotide sequence: TGCAGTGCTAGGGACAGAGGGGGGGAACCCTATGGCTACACCTTC. It yields the protein CSARDRGGEPYGYTF.

This clonotype turned up a few times. Here the CDR3 DNA reads TGTGCCAGCAGCTTCCTGGGTGCGGCCGGGGAGCTGTTTTTT. Translating it yields CASSFLGAAGELFF. This chain uses TRBV5-5 with TRBJ2-2, with D hard to call. V dropped 2 bases and J dropped 6 bases, with 11 bases sitting between them. The CDR3 sequence is 14 residues long. CDR1 SGHKS and CDR2 YYEKEE come from the germline V gene (reference sequence).

The chain joins TRBV19 to TRBJ2-3; D is unresolved. The CDR3 runs 14 residues. The germline gives CDR1 LNHDA, CDR2 SQIVND (reference sequence). Trimming pared 3 bases from V and 2 bases from J, leaving 9 bases between. CDR3 bases: TGTGCCAGTAGTATTAACAGAAACACAGATACGCAGTATTTT. It yields the protein CASSINRNTDTQYF.

V and J are TRBV5-6 and TRBJ2-3; TRBD2 matches 7 bases. This CDR3 region has 16 residues. Trimming took 4 bases from V and 3 from J; bases not matched to a gene: 11. CDR1 SGHDT and CDR2 YYEEEE come from the germline V gene. The CDR3 DNA is TGTGCCAGCAGCCGCAAGATGGGCGGGAGAACAGATACGCAGTATTTT. Protein product: CASSRKMGGRTDTQYF.

The chain links TRBV7-9 to TRBJ2-7; D unclear. The V end lost 6 bases, the J end lost 2 bases, and 14 bases lay between the germline ends. This CDR3 comprises 14 residues. Germline V gene data show CDR1 as SEHNR and CDR2 as FQNEAQ (reference sequence). CDR3 coding DNA: TGTGCCAGCAGTTCACCCGCCGGAACCTACGAGCAGTACTTC. Protein sequence: CASSSPAGTYEQYF.

This clonotype has a count of ten or more. The J gene is TRBJ1-6, the V gene TRBV28; no reliable D call. V lost 1 base and J 9 bases, leaving 22 bases between the germline ends. Looked up from germline, CDR1 is MDHEN and CDR2 is SYDVKM. The CDR3 totals 18 residues. The CDR3 nucleotides are TGTGCCAGCAGTTTATCCTTGGCCCAATGGTCGGGCGGTTCACCCCTCCACTTT. Protein sequence: CASSLSLAQWSGGSPLHF.

V and J are TRBV5-1 and TRBJ1-6; D not certain. Trimming stripped 1 base from V and 6 bases from J, with 8 bases between. Germline CDR1 is SGHRS and CDR2 is YFSETQ. The CDR3 is made up of 14 amino acids. The CDR3 DNA sequence: TGCGCCAGCAGCTTGCAAGTACTTAATTCACCCCTCCACTTT. This translates into CASSLQVLNSPLHF.

About this clonotype: The junction departs from germline at one end; a sequencing error may be responsible. The rearrangement links TRBV29-1 to TRBJ1-1, with TRBD1 as a possible D gene (6 bases). This CDR3 is 13 amino acids long. Germline CDR1 and CDR2: SQVTM and ANQGSEA. The CDR3 nucleotides are TGCAGCGTCGCCGACAGGTTGAACACTGGAGCTTTCTTT. Residues: CSVADRLNTGAFF.

This clonotype was detected only a few times. This chain uses TRBV20-1 with TRBJ1-6; D remains unclear. The CDR3 runs 15 residues. Trimming cost V 0 bases and J 7 bases, with 13 bases left between them. Germline-derived CDR1 and CDR2 are DFQATT and SNEGSKA (reference sequence). CDR3 protein: CSAREGIRGNSPLHF. The CDR3 nucleotides read TGCAGTGCTAGAGAAGGAATCCGAGGGAATTCACCCCTCCACTTT.

There are many counts of this clonotype. CDR3 amino acids: CASSSTRLEAAPNEQFF. CDR3 in DNA: TGTGCCAGCAGTTCGACCCGACTAGAGGCGGCCCCCAATGAGCAGTTCTTC. The chain has TRBV28 and TRBJ2-1, with TRBD2 as a possible D gene (6 bases). V lost 4 bases and J lost 6, with 22 bases in between. Germline assignment: CDR1 MDHEN and CDR2 SYDVKM. The CDR3 has 17 residues.

This clonotype was seen many times. This chain joins TRBV28 and TRBJ2-1; D is perhaps TRBD1 (6 bases). CDR1 MDHEN and CDR2 SYDVKM come from the germline V gene. Trimming pared 1 base from V and 4 bases from J, leaving 11 bases between. The CDR3 is 15 amino acids. The CDR3 DNA sequence: TGTGCCAGCAGTTTATACGCAGGGGCATACAATGAGCAGTTCTTC. Its protein product is CASSLYAGAYNEQFF.

This clonotype was counted between two and nine times. The chain has TRBV6-1 and TRBJ2-7; 7 nucleotides agree with TRBD2. Unmatched junction bases numbered 9, after V lost 6 bases and J lost 1 base. Germline CDR1 and CDR2: MNHNS and SASEGT. This CDR3 contains 15 residues. DNA for the CDR3: TGTGCCAGCAGCCAGACCTCGGGGGGATCCTACGAGCAGTACTTC. Amino acid sequence: CASSQTSGGSYEQYF.

This clonotype was recorded many times. The gene calls are TRBV20-1 and TRBJ2-7; the D gene is possibly TRBD2 (6 bases). V lost 0 bases and J lost 1, with 16 bases in between. The CDR3 contains 16 residues. The V gene's germline CDR1 is DFQATT and CDR2 SNEGSKA (reference sequence). The CDR3 DNA sequence: TGCAGTGCTAGAGATCTCCGCGGGACGCTATCCTACGAGCAGTACTTC. As protein: CSARDLRGTLSYEQYF.

This clonotype came up a few times. The V and J genes are TRBV4-2 and TRBJ2-5; 8 bases agree with TRBD2. With 0 bases clipped from V and 4 bases from J, the junction kept 4 bases outside the gene matches. The CDR3 contains 15 residues. Germline V gene sequence: CDR1 LGHNA, CDR2 YNFKEQ. This CDR3 is CASSQEALAGETQYF. The CDR3 DNA follows: TGTGCCAGCAGCCAAGAGGCTCTAGCGGGAGAGACCCAGTACTTC.